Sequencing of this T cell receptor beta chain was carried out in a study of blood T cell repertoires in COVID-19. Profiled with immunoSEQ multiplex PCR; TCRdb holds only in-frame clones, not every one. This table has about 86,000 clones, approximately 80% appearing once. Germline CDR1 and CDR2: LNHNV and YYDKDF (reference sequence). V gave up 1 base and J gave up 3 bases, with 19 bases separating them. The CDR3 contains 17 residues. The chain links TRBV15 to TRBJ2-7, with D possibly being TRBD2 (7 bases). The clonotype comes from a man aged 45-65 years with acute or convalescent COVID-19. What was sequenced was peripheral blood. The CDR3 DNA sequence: TGTGCCACCAGCAGAGCCCCATTGGGGGGGCGCCGCTACGAGCAGTACTTC. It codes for CATSRAPLGGRRYEQYF. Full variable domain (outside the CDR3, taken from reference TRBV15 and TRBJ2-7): DAMVIQNPRYQVTQFGKPVTLSCSQTLNHNVMYWYQQKSSQAPKLLFHYYDKDFNNEADTPDNFQSRRPNTSFCFLDIRSPGLGDTAMYLCATSRAPLGGRRYEQYFGPGTRLTVT.